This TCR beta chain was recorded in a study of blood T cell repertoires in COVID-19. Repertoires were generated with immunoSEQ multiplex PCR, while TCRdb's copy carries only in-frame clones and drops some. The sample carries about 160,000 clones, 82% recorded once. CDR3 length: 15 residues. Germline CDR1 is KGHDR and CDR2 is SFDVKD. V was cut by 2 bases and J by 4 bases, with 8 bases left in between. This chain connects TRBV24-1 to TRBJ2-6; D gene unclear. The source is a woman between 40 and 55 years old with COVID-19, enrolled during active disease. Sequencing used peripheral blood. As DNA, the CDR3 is TGTGCCACCAGTGATTCCCGGCGGGGGGCCAACGTCCTGACTTTC. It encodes CATSDSRRGANVLTF.